Given below is one T cell receptor beta chain in context. Its antigen is unidentified. Clinical symptoms, serum thyroxine, TRAb, thyroid ultrasound and orbital computed tomography informed diagnoses. The data belong to a study of T cells in Graves' hyperthyroidism and ophthalmopathy. Study summary: Before any treatment, at initial diagnosis, peripheral blood was collected. General study results and limits: The model foresaw ophthalmopathy a median roughly 6 months prior to onset. Expanded thyroid clonotypes (above 0.001) were mostly also found in blood.

Authors of the study amplified TCR beta CDR3 regions from RNA transcripts. RT-PCR in the first round (using the HTBI primer set) targeted the TCR CDR3. Using its own MiXCR run on the multiplex PCR reads, TCRdb lists one record per CDR3 protein. The data hold 350,000 or so distinct CDR3 sequences, with roughly 23% observed a single time. The V gene lost 0 bases and the J gene lost 4 bases, with 5 bases spanning the gap. The CDR3 totals 14 residues. In germline, CDR1 is SGDLS, CDR2 YYNGEE. V usage is TRBV9 and J usage is TRBJ2-6; no reliable D call. This receptor was taken from a woman in her 50s with Graves' hyperthyroidism. The sequenced sample consisted of blood. CDR3 sequence: CASSVATGANVLTF. CDR3 nucleotides: TGTGCCAGCAGCGTAGCTACAGGGGCCAACGTCCTGACTTTC.